A selection of T cell receptor beta chains follows, all from one sample in a study of blood T cell repertoires in COVID-19. The data were produced by immunoSEQ multiplex PCR, yet TCRdb's version contains in-frame clones alone and is incomplete. The sample consists of approximately 300,000 clones, 70% to 85% of them appearing once. The sample was peripheral blood. These receptors all come from a human donor with COVID-19, enrolled during active disease. The donor label of this sample is uncertain. The CDR3 runs from the conserved cysteine through the conserved F or W. Fields, in order: clone size, V gene, J gene, CDR3 protein. The listing skips clone size in some rows; elsewhere it reads once, few, many or a size class.

.,TRBV19,TRBJ1-1,CASSFARASFEAFF
.,TRBV28,TRBJ2-3,CASSPSSLAGVGSNTQYF
.,TRBV12-3/TRBV12-4,TRBJ1-2,CASRPPNRGTTF
.,TRBV11-2,TRBJ2-1,CASSPVGGPYNEQFF
.,TRBV3-1/TRBV3-2,TRBJ1-5,CASSHRHRARRNQPQHF
once,TRBV30,TRBJ1-5,CAWCAGGNQPQHF
.,TRBV6-5,TRBJ1-1,CASSPGGAAFF
few,TRBV7-9,TRBJ1-1,CASSLGGRARNTEAFF
.,TRBV28,TRBJ1-5,CASSLGVSGGGYQPQHF
.,TRBV28,TRBJ1-1,CASSLPGGVNTEAFF
.,TRBV2,TRBJ1-2,CASSERDSPLYGYTF
.,TRBV11-2,TRBJ1-5,CASSRTVNQPQHF
.,TRBV6-5,TRBJ2-7,CASAGTGLSSYEQYF
.,TRBV12-3/TRBV12-4,TRBJ1-2,CASSPGRNGYTF
.,TRBV6-5,TRBJ1-4,CASNDYGQADEKLFF
.,TRBV7-9,TRBJ2-3,CASSLAGGPTDTQYF
.,TRBV28,TRBJ1-1,CASGLYTEAFF
few,TRBV5-4,TRBJ2-3,CASSLGAGGPSDTQYF
once,TRBV19,TRBJ1-2,CASSTTGWSVYGYTF
.,TRBV12-3/TRBV12-4,TRBJ2-6,CASSLHGANVLTF
few,TRBV11-2,TRBJ2-1,CASSLGDRAKQFF
.,TRBV5-1,TRBJ2-3,CASSLEPFGLAGTDTQYF
.,TRBV6-1,TRBJ2-7,CASSERRAGGRYEQYF
.,TRBV4-1,TRBJ1-5,CASSQDGGGLNQPQHF
.,TRBV29-1,TRBJ2-1,CSVVDPGLAGVNEQFF
.,TRBV5-5,TRBJ1-3,CASSLVLSSGNTIYF
.,TRBV5-6,TRBJ2-2,CASSLGTGSNTGELFF
.,TRBV11-3,TRBJ2-5,CASSPGGGEEETQYF